These T cell receptor beta chains were read from a single sample in a study of CD8 T cells in ankylosing spondylitis. TCRdb ran MiXCR on the 5' RACE reads and lists one entry per CDR3 protein. The table lists roughly 100,000 distinct CDR3 sequences, roughly 8.3% of them singletons. The specimen sequenced was blood, either unsorted or a sorted T cell fraction (not recorded which). The receptors stem from a male donor with ankylosing spondylitis or in good health (not recorded which). CDR3s leave out the opening cysteine and the closing phenylalanine or tryptophan. D genes are given only for firm matches.

D gene	J gene	V gene	CDR3 protein
-	TRBJ1-2	TRBV12-3/TRBV12-4	ASNPGDGLNYGYT
-	TRBJ2-7	TRBV12-3/TRBV12-4	ASSRAVAAEEQY
-	TRBJ1-4	TRBV5-5	ASSLDGTVHV
TRBD2	TRBJ2-5	TRBV5-1	ASSQGLAIQKTQY
TRBD1	TRBJ2-2	TRBV5-1	ASSFGLGTANTGELF
-	TRBJ1-2	TRBV7-2	ASSRDPQGYT
TRBD2	TRBJ2-1	TRBV20-1	SARGGLAGGPKF
TRBD1	TRBJ1-2	TRBV4-3	ASSQRPHRGHGYT
-	TRBJ1-3	TRBV7-2	ASTDRGFGNTIY
TRBD2	TRBJ2-7	TRBV7-2	ASSERDAPYEQY
-	TRBJ2-2	TRBV6-5	ASSYSRGAGAGELF
-	TRBJ2-1	TRBV5-1	ASSWGREFRGLHNEQF
-	TRBJ2-7	TRBV7-2	ARSLGFEQY
-	TRBJ1-4	TRBV7-2	ASSLGWGPDLNEKLF
TRBD1	TRBJ1-2	TRBV7-9	ASSFPTGYGYT
-	TRBJ2-1	TRBV5-1	ASSLVAASYNEQF
-	TRBJ2-7	TRBV7-9	VSSLMGPVREQY
-	TRBJ1-1	TRBV15	ATSTRTHPNTEAF
-	TRBJ2-5	TRBV10-3	AIKPRGLGTQY
TRBD2	TRBJ2-5	TRBV15	ATSRGTTLAGQETQY
-	TRBJ1-1	TRBV10-3	AISEPQSRDTEAF
-	TRBJ2-3	TRBV7-9	ASSPRTQSDTQY
-	TRBJ2-7	TRBV18	ASSPGQNREQY
-	TRBJ1-1	TRBV7-3	ASSSLGLSTEAF
TRBD1	TRBJ2-7	TRBV10-3	AISERGTGASYEQY
-	TRBJ1-2	TRBV6-5	ASSPGLGYT
-	TRBJ2-7	TRBV3-1	ASSYVHMEQY
-	TRBJ2-1	TRBV28	ASSLADYSEQF
-	TRBJ2-3	TRBV10-3	AIRDGSRRTQY
-	TRBJ2-7	TRBV5-1	ASKADSSYEQY
TRBD2	TRBJ2-2	TRBV6-1	ASSEGLAITGELF
-	TRBJ2-3	TRBV29-1	SVASSTDTQY
-	TRBJ1-2	TRBV30	AWRVGGYYGYT
-	TRBJ2-1	TRBV7-9	ASSPSQGLLNEQF
TRBD1	TRBJ1-2	TRBV5-5	ASSWTGGMSYT
-	TRBJ2-7	TRBV10-3	AAGGAPSYEQY
TRBD1	TRBJ2-7	TRBV7-9	ASSARDRTTSYEQY
-	TRBJ1-5	TRBV3-1	ASSPFNNQPQH
-	TRBJ1-1	TRBV20-1	SAPILWGTEAF
TRBD1	TRBJ1-1	TRBV27	ASSFGTGGTEAF
-	TRBJ2-4	TRBV5-6	ASSFIQLAKNIQY
-	TRBJ2-5	TRBV12-3/TRBV12-4	ASSLGYLQY
-	TRBJ2-1	TRBV30	AWTQRAEAYNEQF
TRBD2	TRBJ2-4	TRBV12-3/TRBV12-4	ASSLWLAGVGKNIQY
-	TRBJ1-2	TRBV10-3	AITQGLTVEGYT
-	TRBJ2-2	TRBV20-1	SASRGGPGTGELF